The present entry profiles one T cell receptor (beta chain) with its context. PCR amplification relied on 60 Vbeta primers (plus 13 Jbeta primers). The repertoire was sequenced with immunoSEQ multiplex PCR; TCRdb's copy has only in-frame clones and lacks some. The table includes 100,000 to 150,000 clones, 75% to 85% detected once. This sample is part of a study of cytomegalovirus exposure and HLA in healthy donors. This CDR3 contains 20 residues. Germline CDR1 LNHDA, CDR2 SQIVND (reference sequence). V trimming: 4 bases; J trimming: 0 bases; junction bases outside the gene matches: 10. Sequencing input: PBMCs. The chain recombines TRBV19 with TRBJ2-6; 12 positions match TRBD2. The sequence was obtained from a young man in good health and CMV-seropositive. CDR3 in DNA: TGTGCCAGTAGTACTCACCGACTAGCGGGAGACAACTCTGGGGCCAACGTCCTGACTTTC. This codes for CASSTHRLAGDNSGANVLTF.